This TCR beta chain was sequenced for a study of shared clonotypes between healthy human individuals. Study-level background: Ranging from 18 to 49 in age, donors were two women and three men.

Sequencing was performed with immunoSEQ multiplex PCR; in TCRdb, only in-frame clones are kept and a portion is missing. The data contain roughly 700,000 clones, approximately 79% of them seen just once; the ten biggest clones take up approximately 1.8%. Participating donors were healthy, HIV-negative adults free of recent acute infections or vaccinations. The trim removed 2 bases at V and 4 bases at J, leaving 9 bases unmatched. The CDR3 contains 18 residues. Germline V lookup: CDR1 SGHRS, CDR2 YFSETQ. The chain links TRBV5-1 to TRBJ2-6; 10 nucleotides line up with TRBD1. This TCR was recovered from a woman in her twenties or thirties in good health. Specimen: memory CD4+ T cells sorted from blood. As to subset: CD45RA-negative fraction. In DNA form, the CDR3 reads TGCGCCAGCAGCTTAAAGGGACAGGGGAGTACCGGGGCCAACGTCCTGACTTTC. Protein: CASSLKGQGSTGANVLTF.